The TCR beta chain described here comes from a study of shared clonotypes between healthy human individuals. Study-level points and caveats: Clonotypes that were shared across a few donors made up around 5% of naive CD4 clonotypes. The study found lower generation probabilities in non-shared clonotypes than in those shared by all four donors.

The data were produced by immunoSEQ multiplex PCR, yet TCRdb's version contains in-frame clones alone and is incomplete. The sample includes roughly 2,000,000 clones, over 85% of them seen just once. For this clone: Its specificity is not known.

Positively selected for CCR7, the CD45RO-negative cells used as naive CD8 cells excluded terminally differentiated effector memory CD45RA+ cells. This TCR came from a young man in good health. Some clones in this sample may be carry-over from other donors' samples. The sequenced material came from naive CD8+ T cells from PBMCs.

CDR3 residues: CASSPGTVLRASGNTIYF. The CDR3 DNA reads TGTGCCAGTAGTCCCGGGACAGTCCTTAGAGCCTCTGGAAACACCATATATTTT. The V gene is TRBV19, the J gene TRBJ1-3; 7 nucleotides line up with TRBD1. The CDR3 extends over 18 amino acids. V shed 5 bases, J shed 0 bases, and the junction held 13 bases outside the gene matches. From germline, CDR1 is LNHDA and CDR2 SQIVND (reference sequence).